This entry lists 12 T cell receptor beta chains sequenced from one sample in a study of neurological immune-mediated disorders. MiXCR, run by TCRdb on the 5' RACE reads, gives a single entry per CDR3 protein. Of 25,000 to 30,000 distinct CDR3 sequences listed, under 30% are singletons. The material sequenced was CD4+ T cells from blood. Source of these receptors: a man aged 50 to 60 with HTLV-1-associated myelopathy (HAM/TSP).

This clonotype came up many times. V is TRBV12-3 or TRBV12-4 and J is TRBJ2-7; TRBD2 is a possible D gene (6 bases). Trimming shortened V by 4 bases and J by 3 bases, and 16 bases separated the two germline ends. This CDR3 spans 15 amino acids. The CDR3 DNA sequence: TGTGCCAGCAGTTGGCCGGGGACTGGTATCTACGAGCAGTACTTC. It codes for CASSWPGTGIYEQYF.

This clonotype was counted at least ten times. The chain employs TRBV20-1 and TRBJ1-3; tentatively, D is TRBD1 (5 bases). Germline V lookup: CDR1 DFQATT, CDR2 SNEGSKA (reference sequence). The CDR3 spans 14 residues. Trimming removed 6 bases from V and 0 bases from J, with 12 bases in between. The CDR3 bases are TGCAGTGCCCACGGGGCCCACTCTGGAAACACCATATATTTT. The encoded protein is CSAHGAHSGNTIYF.

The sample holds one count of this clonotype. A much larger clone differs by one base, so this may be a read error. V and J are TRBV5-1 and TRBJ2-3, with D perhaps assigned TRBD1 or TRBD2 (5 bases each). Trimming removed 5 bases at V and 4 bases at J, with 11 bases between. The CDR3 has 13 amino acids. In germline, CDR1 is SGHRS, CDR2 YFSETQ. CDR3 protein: CASSRVGADTQYF. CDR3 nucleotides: TGCGCCAGCAGTCGCGTGGGGGCAGATACGCAGTATTTT.

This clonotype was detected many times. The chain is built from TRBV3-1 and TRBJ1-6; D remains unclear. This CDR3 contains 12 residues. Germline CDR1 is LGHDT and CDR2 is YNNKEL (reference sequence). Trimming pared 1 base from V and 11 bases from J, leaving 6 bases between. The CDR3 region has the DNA TGTGCCAGCAGCCAAGGGGATCCACCCCTCCACTTT. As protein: CASSQGDPPLHF.

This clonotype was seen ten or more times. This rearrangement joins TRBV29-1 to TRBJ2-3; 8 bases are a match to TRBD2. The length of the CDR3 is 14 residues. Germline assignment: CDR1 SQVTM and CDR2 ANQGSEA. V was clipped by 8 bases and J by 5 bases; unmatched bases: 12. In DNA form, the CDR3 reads TGCAGCTCCGGACTAGCCCAACAAGGAGATACGCAGTATTTT. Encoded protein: CSSGLAQQGDTQYF.

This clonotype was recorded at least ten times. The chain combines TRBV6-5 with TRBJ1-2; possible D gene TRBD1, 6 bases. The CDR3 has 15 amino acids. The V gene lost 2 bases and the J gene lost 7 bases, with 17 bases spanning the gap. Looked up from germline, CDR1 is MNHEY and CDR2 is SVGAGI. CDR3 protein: CASSYGGAQRSGYTF. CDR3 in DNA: TGTGCCAGCAGTTACGGGGGGGCCCAGAGGAGTGGCTACACCTTC.

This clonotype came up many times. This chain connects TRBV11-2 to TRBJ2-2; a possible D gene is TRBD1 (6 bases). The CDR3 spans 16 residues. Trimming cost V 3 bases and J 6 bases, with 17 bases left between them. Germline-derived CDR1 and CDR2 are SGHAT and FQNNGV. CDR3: CASSFRTGSSAGELFF. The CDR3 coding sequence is TGTGCCAGCAGCTTCCGAACAGGGTCGAGCGCCGGGGAGCTGTTTTTT.

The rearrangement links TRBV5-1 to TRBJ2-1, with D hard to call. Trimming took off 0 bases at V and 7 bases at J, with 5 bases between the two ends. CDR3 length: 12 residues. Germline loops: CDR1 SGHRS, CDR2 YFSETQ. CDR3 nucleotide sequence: TGCGCCAGCAGCTTGGGGTGGAATGAGCAGTTCTTC. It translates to CASSLGWNEQFF.

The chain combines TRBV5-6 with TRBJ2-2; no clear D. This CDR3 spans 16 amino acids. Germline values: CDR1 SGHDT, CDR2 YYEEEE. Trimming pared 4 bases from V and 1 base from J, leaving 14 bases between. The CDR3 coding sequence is TGTGCCAGCAGCAGGCGCCGAGTGGGGAACACCGGGGAGCTGTTTTTT. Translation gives CASSRRRVGNTGELFF.

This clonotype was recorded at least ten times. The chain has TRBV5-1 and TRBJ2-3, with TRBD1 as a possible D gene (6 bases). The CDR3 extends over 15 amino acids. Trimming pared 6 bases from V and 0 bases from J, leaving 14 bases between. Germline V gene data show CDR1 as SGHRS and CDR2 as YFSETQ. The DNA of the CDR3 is TGCGCCAGCACAAGAGGGGACACAAGCACAGATACGCAGTATTTT. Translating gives CASTRGDTSTDTQYF. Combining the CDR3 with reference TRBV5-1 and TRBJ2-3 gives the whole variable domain KAGVTQTPRYLIKTRGQQVTLSCSPISGHRSVSWYQQTPGQGLQFLFEYFSETQRNKGNFPGRFSGRQFSNSRSEMNVSTLELGDSALYLCASTRGDTSTDTQYFGPGTRLTVL.

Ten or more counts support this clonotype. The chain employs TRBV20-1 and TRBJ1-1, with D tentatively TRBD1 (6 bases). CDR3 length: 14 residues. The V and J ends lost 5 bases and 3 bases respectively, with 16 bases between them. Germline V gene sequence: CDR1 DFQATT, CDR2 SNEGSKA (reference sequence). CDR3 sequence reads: CSAPDRISYTEAFF. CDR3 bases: TGCAGTGCTCCCGACAGGATTTCTTACACTGAAGCTTTCTTT.

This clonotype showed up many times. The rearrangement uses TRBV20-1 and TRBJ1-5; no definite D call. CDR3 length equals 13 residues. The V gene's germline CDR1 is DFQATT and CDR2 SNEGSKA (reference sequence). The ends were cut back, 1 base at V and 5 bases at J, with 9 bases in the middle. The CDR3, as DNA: TGCAGTGCTAGAGGTCCTGGGGATCAGCCCCAGCATTTT. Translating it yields CSARGPGDQPQHF.